This entry concerns a single TCR beta chain. The antigen is unknown. The ends lost 0 bases at V and 8 bases at J; junction bases unmatched: 5. The germline gives CDR1 LNHNV, CDR2 YYDKDF (reference sequence). CDR3 length equals 16 residues. The data originate from a study of cytomegalovirus exposure and HLA in healthy donors. General study findings and limits: Per a later analysis, about 15,000 TCR beta sequences showed association with HLA alleles at 0.05 false discovery rate. Certain sequence variants were highly shared and formed a cluster, and this cluster was likely a sequencing artifact. CMV serostatus was the only immune exposure information that was available.

PCR used 60 Vbeta primers and 13 Jbeta primers. The repertoire was sequenced with immunoSEQ multiplex PCR; TCRdb's copy has only in-frame clones and lacks some. The table records roughly 100,000 clones, 82% of them present only once. The source is a man aged 50 to 59 in good health and CMV-seronegative. The sequenced sample was PBMCs. The rearrangement uses TRBV15 and TRBJ1-3, with 12 bases matching TRBD1. The DNA for the CDR3 is TGTGCCACCAGCAGAGATTCCGGGACAGGGGGCGACACCATATATTTT. Translation gives CATSRDSGTGGDTIYF.